These 2 T cell receptor beta chains share one sample of origin, sequenced in a study of cytomegalovirus exposure and HLA in healthy donors. In the PCR, 60 Vbeta and 13 Jbeta primers were used. The method was immunoSEQ multiplex PCR; TCRdb's version includes in-frame clones alone and lacks a portion of them. The sample yields 150,000 to 200,000 clones, about 62% seen once. The sequenced material came from PBMCs. These receptor sequences come from a man aged 35-49 years in good health and CMV-seronegative.

This clone was seen only a few times. This rearrangement joins TRBV4-1 to TRBJ2-5; 8 bases agree with TRBD2. The CDR3 is made up of 16 amino acids. The germline V gene encodes CDR1 MGHRA and CDR2 YSYEKL. V dropped 1 base and J dropped 5; count of bases not matched to a gene: 9. This CDR3 is CASSQGGGGRGETQYF. The CDR3 coding sequence is TGCGCCAGCAGCCAAGGTGGCGGGGGGCGGGGGGAGACCCAGTACTTC.

The genes are TRBV4-1 and TRBJ2-5, with 9 bases lining up with TRBD1. Unmatched junction bases numbered 6, after V lost 2 bases and J lost 11 bases. The CDR3 is 13 amino acids. The V gene's germline CDR1 is MGHRA and CDR2 YSYEKL. The CDR3 is CASSQTTGGGQYF. CDR3 bases: TGCGCCAGCAGCCAAACGACAGGGGGAGGGCAGTACTTC.